This TCR beta chain was found in a study of T cells after yellow fever vaccination. V lost 2 bases to trimming and J lost 4 bases, with 18 bases between them. In germline, CDR1 is DFQATT, CDR2 SNEGSKA (reference sequence). This CDR3 comprises 15 residues. MiXCR, run by TCRdb on the 5' RACE reads, gives a single entry per CDR3 protein. This sample has more than 110,000 distinct CDR3 sequences, with about 6.2% found just once. This clonotype was seen at least ten times. The source is a young man who received the YFV17D yellow fever vaccine. The V call is TRBV20-1, the J call TRBJ2-7; D possibly corresponds to TRBD2 (6 bases). The sample in question was CD4+ T cells sorted from PBMCs, obtained 10 days after the yellow fever booster vaccination. The CDR3 bases are TGCAGTGCTAGACCCCCCTCGGCGGGAACGTACGAGCAGTACTTC. This gives the protein CSARPPSAGTYEQYF.